These T cell receptor beta chains were read from a single sample in a study of regulatory T cells in long-lasting Graves disease. TCRdb reprocessed the multiplex PCR reads with MiXCR, giving one entry per CDR3 protein. This sample has 360,000 or so distinct CDR3 sequences, with roughly 10% found just once. These data also formed part of another study, on T cells in Graves' hyperthyroidism and ophthalmopathy.

Material: peripheral blood mononuclear cells (PBMCs), obtained at new diagnosis, from a patient treated with antithyroid drugs. All receptors derive from a woman aged 18 to 35 with Graves disease. The CDR3 runs from the conserved cysteine through the conserved F or W. A D gene is named only where the DNA matches it firmly. The size field is filled for only some rows; it gives once, few, many or a size class.

.	TRBJ1-1	TRBV7-9	many	TGTGCCAGCAGCTCCCCGCCACCGGGCGGGGTCGGTGAAGCTTTCTTT	CASSSPPPGGVGEAFF
.	TRBJ2-5	TRBV12-3/TRBV12-4	.	TGTGCCAGCAGGACACAGGGCCAAGAGACCCAGTACTTC	CASRTQGQETQYF
.	TRBJ2-1	TRBV18	many	TGTGCCAGCTCACCACCGCTTGGGGGGCTCAATGAGCAGTTCTTC	CASSPPLGGLNEQFF
TRBD2	TRBJ2-7	TRBV2	many	TGTGCCAGCAGTACGGGACTAGCGGACACCTACGAGCAGTACTTC	CASSTGLADTYEQYF
.	TRBJ2-1	TRBV10-3	many	TGTGCCATCAGTCCAGGAGGGAATCCTCTCAATGAGCAGTTCTTC	CAISPGGNPLNEQFF
TRBD2	TRBJ2-2	TRBV7-8	.	TGTGCCAGCAGCTCTAGCGGGGCGAACACCGGGGAGCTGTTTTTT	CASSSSGANTGELFF
TRBD2	TRBJ2-1	TRBV7-9	few	TGTGCCAGCAGTCAAAGCGGGATCTACTACAATGAGCAGTTCTTC	CASSQSGIYYNEQFF
.	TRBJ1-1	TRBV20-1	many	TGCAGTGCTCCAGTGGCTTTGATTGAGACTTTCTTT	CSAPVALIETFF
TRBD1	TRBJ1-1	TRBV12-3/TRBV12-4	many	TGTGCCAGCAGTTTAGACAGGGGATTCTCAATGAACACTGAAGCTTTCTTT	CASSLDRGFSMNTEAFF
.	TRBJ1-2	TRBV15	.	TGTGCCACCAGCAGAGAAGGGCAGGGGTACCGCTACACCTTC	CATSREGQGYRYTF
.	TRBJ1-4	TRBV4-1	few	TGCGCCAGCAGCCCCCCTTGGAGGGCTTTTGAAAAACTGTTTTTT	CASSPPWRAFEKLFF
.	TRBJ2-1	TRBV4-1	many	TGCGCCAGCAGCCCCGGGAGTCGGTACAATGAGCAGTTCTTC	CASSPGSRYNEQFF
TRBD2	TRBJ2-7	TRBV27	few	TGTGCCAGCAGTCCCGGACTAGCGAACTACGAGCAGTACTTC	CASSPGLANYEQYF
.	TRBJ2-1	TRBV6-1	few	TGTGCCAGCAGTAAAGGACTCGCGATGAGCTCCTACAATGAGCAGTTCTTC	CASSKGLAMSSYNEQFF
.	TRBJ2-5	TRBV4-1	many	TGCGCCAGCAGCCAAGGGGCCTCCCCCGCGGGGACCCAGTACTTC	CASSQGASPAGTQYF
.	TRBJ2-5	TRBV7-6	many	TGTGCCAGCAGCTTAGACGGCCCCCGAGAGACCCAGTACTTC	CASSLDGPRETQYF
TRBD2	TRBJ2-5	TRBV4-1	few	TGCGCCAGCAGCCAAGATCAAGGGACTAGCGGGGGGGCCCTGGAGACCCAGTACTTC	CASSQDQGTSGGALETQYF
TRBD1	TRBJ2-1	TRBV30	few	TGTGCCTGGACCCCGGGACAGGTGATCGATGAGCAGTTCTTC	CAWTPGQVIDEQFF
TRBD1	TRBJ2-2	TRBV19	.	TGTGCCAGTACCAGGGACAGGGGGCCGTATACCGGGGAGCTGTTTTTT	CASTRDRGPYTGELFF
TRBD1	TRBJ2-2	TRBV20-1	few	TGCAGTGCTACCGCGGGTGGGACAGGGGAACCCCTACACACCGGGGAGCTGTTTTTT	CSATAGGTGEPLHTGELFF
.	TRBJ2-3	TRBV18	many	TGTGCCAGCTCACCACTAAGAAGCCGAATCACAGATACGCAGTATTTT	CASSPLRSRITDTQYF
TRBD2	TRBJ2-7	TRBV7-2	many	TGTGCCAGCAGCGACCGGGACTACCGCGTGGGCGACGAGCAGTACTTC	CASSDRDYRVGDEQYF
.	TRBJ2-1	TRBV3-1	many	TGTGCCAGCAGCCAGACCGATTACAATGAGCAGTTCTTC	CASSQTDYNEQFF
.	TRBJ1-5	TRBV7-2	many	TGTGCCAGCAGCTTAGGGGCGGGCAATCAGCCCCAGCATTTT	CASSLGAGNQPQHF
TRBD1	TRBJ1-5	TRBV2	many	TGTGCCAGCAGAGTCAGGACAGGGAAAGATCAGCCCCAGCATTTT	CASRVRTGKDQPQHF
TRBD1	TRBJ2-7	TRBV27	many	TGTGCCAGCAGTTTTACTCCGGGACAGGGCCTTTACGAGCAGTACTTC	CASSFTPGQGLYEQYF
.	TRBJ2-5	TRBV28	many	TGTGCCAGCAGTCCCCGGGACGGAAGCACCCAAGAGACCCAGTACTTC	CASSPRDGSTQETQYF
TRBD1	TRBJ2-7	TRBV20-1	many	TGCAGTGCCACGGGGACAGGGGGCAAGCTCGTCTACGAGCAGTACTTC	CSATGTGGKLVYEQYF
TRBD2	TRBJ2-1	TRBV18	many	TGTGCCAGCTCACCCCCGTCTAGCGGGGTCTCCTACAATGAGCAGTTCTTC	CASSPPSSGVSYNEQFF
.	TRBJ1-1	TRBV19	many	TGTGCCAGTAGTATACATGGGGGAAATATGGAAGCTTTCTTT	CASSIHGGNMEAFF
TRBD1	TRBJ1-5	TRBV6-1	many	TGTGCCAGCAAAGACAGGGGATTTAGCAATCAGCCCCAGCATTTT	CASKDRGFSNQPQHF
.	TRBJ1-2	TRBV20-1	few	TGCAGTCCTGTCCGACAGTCTAACTATGGCTACACCTTC	CSPVRQSNYGYTF
TRBD2	TRBJ2-3	TRBV6-1	many	TGTGCCAGCAGTGAAGCGCTTCGGGTAGAGAGCGGGAGGTCCCGGAATACGCAGTATTTT	CASSEALRVESGRSRNTQYF
TRBD1	TRBJ1-5	TRBV2	.	TGTGCCAGCAGTAGGGGGCATAGCAATCAGCCCCAGCATTTT	CASSRGHSNQPQHF
.	TRBJ1-1	TRBV20-1	.	TGCAGTGCTAGAGGGTGGAACAGAATAGACACTAAAGCTTTCTTT	CSARGWNRIDTKAFF
.	TRBJ2-7	TRBV15	many	TGTGCCACCAGCTCGGGATCGAGCGAGCAGTACTTC	CATSSGSSEQYF
.	TRBJ1-6	TRBV6-9	many	TGTGCCAGCAGTTTACGGACGGGATCACCCCTCCACTTT	CASSLRTGSPLHF
.	TRBJ2-5	TRBV12-3/TRBV12-4	many	TGTGCCAGCAGTCAGCCTGGGAATCAAGAGACCCAGTACTTC	CASSQPGNQETQYF
.	TRBJ2-3	TRBV24-1	many	TGTGCCACCAGCGGCGGGCGGAGTTCGTTGTATGCAGATACGCAGTATTTT	CATSGGRSSLYADTQYF
.	TRBJ2-7	TRBV28	many	TGTGCCAGCACCATCATAGCGGCAAGCTCCTACGAGCAGTACTTC	CASTIIAASSYEQYF
TRBD1	TRBJ2-5	TRBV29-1	few	TGCAGCGTTGTCAGACCCAGGGGGCAGGAGGAGACCCAGTACTTC	CSVVRPRGQEETQYF
.	TRBJ1-1	TRBV29-1	.	TGCAGCCTTATCCCAGGGAATCGGAGGACTGAAGCTTTCTTT	CSLIPGNRRTEAFF
.	TRBJ1-1	TRBV6-4	few	TGTGCCAGCAGTGAGTACCCAGGCAGTGGTTACACTGAAGCTTTCTTT	CASSEYPGSGYTEAFF
TRBD1	TRBJ1-4	TRBV28	many	TGTGCCGCCCAAGGACAGGGGGCAACTAATGAAAAACTGTTTTTT	CAAQGQGATNEKLFF
.	TRBJ2-5	TRBV5-1	few	TGCGCCAGCAGCGCGGGACAGAAAGAGACCCAGTACTTC	CASSAGQKETQYF
TRBD2	TRBJ2-7	TRBV7-9	many	TGTGCCAGCAGCAGGGGACTAGCGGATTACGAGCAGTACTTC	CASSRGLADYEQYF
.	TRBJ1-5	TRBV3-1	.	TGTGCCAGCAGCCAATCATCGGGGGGACTCCCAGGGAGCAATCAGCCCCAGCATTTT	CASSQSSGGLPGSNQPQHF
.	TRBJ1-6	TRBV11-2	once	TGTGCCAGCAGCTTAGATGGGGCAGTCTATAATTCACCCCTCCACTTT	CASSLDGAVYNSPLHF
TRBD2	TRBJ2-5	TRBV20-1	many	TGCAGTACCCCGGGGGGGGGGCGGGAGACCCAGTACTTC	CSTPGGGRETQYF
.	TRBJ1-2	TRBV11-2	many	TGTGCCAGCAGCGCCCGGGGGCAGGGTGGCTACACCTTC	CASSARGQGGYTF
.	TRBJ1-6	TRBV27	many	TGTGCCAGCAGTTTAAGGGCAGGCATTAATTCACCCCTCCACTTT	CASSLRAGINSPLHF
.	TRBJ1-1	TRBV30	.	TGTGCCTGGAGTGTAACACTAACAGGGTACACTGAAGCTTTCTTT	CAWSVTLTGYTEAFF
.	TRBJ1-1	TRBV12-3/TRBV12-4	many	TGTGCCAGCAGTATAAGCCTGGGGGGCACTGAAGCTTTCTTT	CASSISLGGTEAFF
.	TRBJ1-6	TRBV6-9	many	TGTGCCAGCAGTTACCCAAATATCGGTTCACCCCTCCACTTT	CASSYPNIGSPLHF
TRBD1	TRBJ2-7	TRBV20-1	few	TGCAGTGCTAGACTGGGGACAGGGATCCACGAGCAGTACTTC	CSARLGTGIHEQYF